Listed below are T cell receptor beta chains from one sample, sequenced in a study of T-cell reconstitution after alpha-beta-depleted transplantation in children. From the PCR reads, TCRdb called clonotypes with MiXCR, one entry per CDR3 protein. This table holds about 590,000 distinct CDR3 sequences, 10% to 15% found once. Sequencing used PBMCs, mostly from graft donor cells, obtained 360 days after TCRalphabeta/CD19-depleted stem cell transplant. These receptors originate from a male patient between 5 and 17 years old who had a stem cell transplant for acute myeloid leukemia, so the T cells may come from the graft donor. CDR3s include the opening cysteine and the closing phenylalanine or tryptophan. The D gene is left open where the match is weak. Some rows mark clone size as missing; the rest say once, few, many or name a class of expanded clone.

>TRBJ2-1|-|TRBV24-1|TRBD1
CATSDWVGGQGPHNEQFF
TGTGCCACCAGTGATTGGGTTGGTGGACAGGGGCCACACAATGAGCAGTTCTTC
>TRBJ2-3|few|TRBV7-8|-
CASSSFRGLDTQYF
TGTGCCAGCAGCTCTTTCCGGGGGTTAGATACGCAGTATTTT
>TRBJ2-1|many|TRBV6-2/TRBV6-3|TRBD1
CASWDEGASSYNEQFF
TGTGCCAGCTGGGACGAGGGGGCAAGCTCCTACAATGAGCAGTTCTTC
>TRBJ2-1|many|TRBV20-1|-
CRARRTNEQFF
TGCAGGGCTAGACGGACGAATGAGCAGTTCTTC
>TRBJ2-5|few|TRBV7-9|-
CASSIAAWGLQETQYF
TGTGCCAGCAGCATCGCGGCCTGGGGGCTTCAAGAGACCCAGTACTTC
>TRBJ1-4|few|TRBV9|TRBD1
CASSPEKTGFREKLFF
TGTGCCAGCAGCCCCGAGAAGACAGGGTTTCGCGAAAAACTGTTTTTT
>TRBJ2-5|-|TRBV11-2|-
CASRMVGIETQYF
TGTGCCAGCAGGATGGTAGGGATAGAGACCCAGTACTTC
>TRBJ2-7|-|TRBV7-2|-
CASSFRRLLGGYEQYF
TGTGCCAGCAGCTTTAGACGCTTGTTAGGGGGCTACGAGCAGTACTTC
>TRBJ1-1|few|TRBV7-3|TRBD1
CASSLKQGSTEAFF
TGTGCCAGCAGCTTAAAACAGGGGAGCACTGAAGCTTTCTTT
>TRBJ1-5|few|TRBV7-2|-
CASSTGLINQPQHF
TGTGCCAGCAGCACAGGGCTAATAAATCAGCCCCAGCATTTT
>TRBJ2-1|-|TRBV7-2|-
CASSLDHAYWNEQFF
TGTGCCAGCAGCTTAGACCACGCCTACTGGAATGAGCAGTTCTTC
>TRBJ2-1|many|TRBV4-2|-
CASSPGYNEQFF
TGTGCCAGCAGTCCAGGGTACAATGAGCAGTTCTTC
>TRBJ2-7|few|TRBV12-3/TRBV12-4|-
CASSPLDSGYEQYF
TGTGCCAGCAGTCCCTTGGATAGCGGCTACGAGCAGTACTTC
>TRBJ2-2|few|TRBV20-1|TRBD2
CSATSPGLAGVSGELFF
TGCAGTGCTACCAGCCCGGGACTAGCGGGAGTTTCCGGGGAGCTGTTTTTT
>TRBJ2-4|-|TRBV18|-
CASSHFQGIAKNIQYF
TGTGCCAGCTCGCACTTTCAAGGGATCGCCAAAAACATTCAGTACTTC
>TRBJ2-3|few|TRBV25-1|-
CASSEFKDTQYF
TGTGCCAGCAGTGAATTTAAAGATACGCAGTATTTT
>TRBJ2-1|few|TRBV5-5|-
CASSFPGGGEQFF
TGTGCCAGCAGCTTTCCAGGGGGAGGTGAGCAGTTCTTC
>TRBJ2-7|few|TRBV12-3/TRBV12-4|-
CASTTDGGSYEQYF
TGTGCCAGCACCACGGACGGGGGTTCCTACGAGCAGTACTTC
>TRBJ2-2|few|TRBV20-1|TRBD2
CSASLLAGGNTGELFF
TGCAGTGCTAGCCTGCTAGCGGGAGGGAACACCGGGGAGCTGTTTTTT
>TRBJ2-7|few|TRBV6-5|TRBD2
CASSLSGLAGFYEQYF
TGTGCCAGCAGCTTATCGGGACTAGCGGGGTTCTACGAGCAGTACTTC
>TRBJ1-2|few|TRBV5-1|-
CASSFNPNYGYTF
TGCGCCAGCAGCTTCAACCCGAACTATGGCTACACCTTC
>TRBJ2-5|many|TRBV7-9|-
CASKGGREQKETQYF
TGTGCCAGCAAAGGGGGGCGGGAACAAAAGGAGACCCAGTACTTC
>TRBJ2-2|many|TRBV28|TRBD2
CASSPRLAGGTGELFF
TGTGCCAGCAGTCCGAGACTAGCGGGAGGGACCGGGGAGCTGTTTTTT
>TRBJ2-7|-|TRBV28|-
CASRFAPTYEQYF
TGTGCCAGCAGATTCGCCCCTACCTACGAGCAGTACTTC
>TRBJ1-5|few|TRBV12-3/TRBV12-4|TRBD1
CASSPGQVFSNQPQHF
TGTGCCAGCAGCCCGGGACAGGTTTTTAGCAATCAGCCCCAGCATTTT
>TRBJ2-7|few|TRBV2|-
CASRRLGKYEQYF
TGTGCCAGCAGGAGACTAGGTAAATACGAGCAGTACTTC
>TRBJ2-1|few|TRBV4-3|TRBD2
CASSQTPGLADSEQFF
TGCGCCAGCAGCCAAACCCCGGGACTAGCGGATTCTGAGCAGTTCTTC
>TRBJ2-3|-|TRBV20-1|TRBD2
CSARTSGRALADTQYF
TGCAGTGCTCGGACTAGCGGGAGGGCGCTCGCAGATACGCAGTATTTT
>TRBJ2-5|-|TRBV19|-
CASSIDRGIGETQYF
TGTGCCAGTAGTATAGATCGAGGAATCGGAGAGACCCAGTACTTC